A single sample gave rise to the 25 T cell receptor beta chains below, sequenced in a study of T cell responses to AZD1222 COVID-19 vaccine. Measured with immunoSEQ multiplex PCR; TCRdb has only the in-frame clones, and not every one. The sample carries about 180,000 clones, approximately 86% recorded once. The starting material was peripheral blood, obtained 28 days after the second AZD1222 dose. The receptors were sampled from an adult who received the AZD1222 COVID-19 vaccine.

This sequence joins TRBV15 and TRBJ1-4; 7 bases match TRBD1. This CDR3 has 15 residues. CDR1 LNHNV and CDR2 YYDKDF come from the germline V gene (reference sequence). Trimming at V came to 1 base and at J to 8 bases, leaving 7 bases not matched to a gene. The CDR3 spells CATSRVGQLGEKLFF. DNA of the CDR3: TGTGCCACCAGCAGAGTGGGACAGTTGGGCGAAAAACTGTTTTTT.

The chain is built from TRBV30 and TRBJ1-5; D gene ambiguous. CDR1 GTSNPN and CDR2 SVGIG come from the germline V gene (reference sequence). CDR3 length: 13 residues. V shed 1 base and J shed 5 bases, with 9 bases lying between them. The CDR3 nucleotides are TGTGCCTGGAGTGGGGCTAGGGATCAGCCCCAGCATTTT. It specifies CAWSGARDQPQHF.

This clone showed up just once. This chain connects TRBV12-3 or TRBV12-4 to TRBJ1-3; no reliable D call. The V end lost 7 bases, the J end lost 0 bases, and 7 bases lay between the germline ends. The CDR3 loop spans 13 amino acids. The CDR3 here is CASTGSSGNTIYF. The CDR3 DNA reads TGTGCCAGCACCGGCAGCTCTGGAAACACCATATATTTT.

This clone showed up just a few times. V usage is TRBV18 and J usage is TRBJ1-1; D gene unclear. The V end lost 0 bases, the J end lost 3 bases, and 8 bases lay between the germline ends. CDR3 size: 14 residues. The V gene's germline CDR1 is KGHSH and CDR2 LQKENI. CDR3 loop: CASSPPGQYTEAFF. Here the CDR3 DNA reads TGTGCCAGCTCACCACCTGGGCAGTACACTGAAGCTTTCTTT.

The V call is TRBV9, the J call TRBJ1-6; D ambiguous. Germline CDR1 is SGDLS and CDR2 is YYNGEE. The CDR3 consists of 15 residues. Trimming shortened V by 0 bases and J by 6 bases, and 10 bases separated the two germline ends. This CDR3 reads CASSVVAELNSPLHF. Here the CDR3 DNA reads TGTGCCAGCAGCGTAGTTGCAGAACTTAATTCACCCCTCCACTTT. Full variable domain (missing parts from reference TRBV9 and TRBJ1-6): DSGVTQTPKHLITATGQRVTLRCSPRSGDLSVYWYQQSLDQGLQFLIQYYNGEERAKGNILERFSAQQFPDLHSELNLSSLELGDSALYFCASSVVAELNSPLHFGNGTRLTVT.

This clone was observed once. The J gene is TRBJ2-7, the V gene TRBV19, with D perhaps matching TRBD1 (7 bases). The germline CDR1 and CDR2 sequences are LNHDA and SQIVND (reference sequence). This CDR3 comprises 16 residues. The ends were cut back, 5 bases at V and 2 bases at J, with 19 bases in the middle. The CDR3: CASSLLPGGTPYEQYF. CDR3 nucleotides: TGTGCCAGTAGTCTCCTCCCAGGGGGGACCCCCTACGAGCAGTACTTC.

The V gene is TRBV5-1, the J gene TRBJ1-1; D not resolved. The CDR3 is 13 residues long. Trimming pared 2 bases from V and 1 base from J, leaving 6 bases between. CDR1 and CDR2 from the germline V gene are SGHRS and YFSETQ. The DNA for the CDR3 is TGCGCCAGCAGCTTCGACACGAACACTGAAGCTTTCTTT. Amino acid sequence: CASSFDTNTEAFF.

The chain carries TRBV11-3 and TRBJ2-3; 8 nucleotides align to TRBD1. With V trimmed by 1 base and J by 3 bases, 6 bases remained unmatched. This CDR3 contains 16 residues. Germline V gene sequence: CDR1 SGHNT, CDR2 YENEEA. The CDR3 DNA sequence: TGTGCCAGCAGCTTAGGCCAGGGGGCAGTTACAGATACGCAGTATTTT. Encoded protein: CASSLGQGAVTDTQYF.

The chain links TRBV2 to TRBJ1-2; D remains unclear. The CDR3 loop spans 13 amino acids. V was trimmed by 4 bases and J by 4 bases, leaving 10 bases between them. CDR1 and CDR2 (germline): SNHLY, FYNNEI. The CDR3 bases are TGTGCCAGCAGTGTTAGGGCCGGCTATGGCTACACCTTC. Translating it yields CASSVRAGYGYTF.

This sequence joins TRBV27 and TRBJ2-3, with D tentatively TRBD2 (5 bases). Germline CDR1 and CDR2: MNHEY and SMNVEV (reference sequence). Between the trimmed V and J ends, which lost 6 bases and 0 bases, there was a span of 13 bases. The CDR3 is made up of 15 amino acids. This CDR3 is CASSPFGESTDTQYF. As DNA, the CDR3 is TGTGCCAGCAGCCCTTTCGGGGAGAGCACAGATACGCAGTATTTT.

The CDR3 sequence: CASSLPGNNYGYTF. DNA for the CDR3: TGTGCCAGCAGCTTGCCAGGGAACAACTATGGCTACACCTTC. The rearrangement joins TRBV5-5 to TRBJ1-2; possibly TRBD1 for D (5 bases). With 1 base removed from V and 2 bases from J, the gap between germline ends came to 9 bases. CDR1 is SGHKS, CDR2 YYEKEE, per germline (reference sequence). The CDR3 spans 14 residues.

The chain uses TRBV19 and TRBJ2-3, with TRBD2 as a possible D gene (7 bases). The germline V gene encodes CDR1 LNHDA and CDR2 SQIVND (reference sequence). The CDR3 loop spans 15 amino acids. Trimming removed 6 bases at V and 6 bases at J, with 19 bases between. CDR3 loop: CASSLGGGEGDTQYF. CDR3 DNA sequence: TGTGCCAGTAGCCTCGGAGGGGGGGAAGGGGATACGCAGTATTTT.

This clone appeared once. This chain uses TRBV30 with TRBJ1-1, with D maybe TRBD1 (6 bases). Germline V gene data show CDR1 as GTSNPN and CDR2 as SVGIG (reference sequence). There are 12 residues in the CDR3. V lost 4 bases and J lost 5, with 11 bases in between. CDR3 loop: CAWTGRGTEAFF. The CDR3 DNA sequence: TGTGCCTGGACAGGGAGGGGGACTGAAGCTTTCTTT.

The chain combines TRBV4-3 with TRBJ2-2; the D is unclear. V was pared by 0 bases and J by 5 bases, with 7 bases between. This CDR3 spans 14 amino acids. Germline CDR1 LGHNA, CDR2 YSLEER. CDR3 coding DNA: TGCGCCAGCAGCCAAGATTGGGGTACCGGGGAGCTGTTTTTT. Translated: CASSQDWGTGELFF.

V gene TRBV19 combines with J gene TRBJ1-5, with D uncertain. Germline V lookup: CDR1 LNHDA, CDR2 SQIVND (reference sequence). With 3 bases removed from V and 0 bases from J, the gap between germline ends came to 21 bases. This CDR3 is built from 19 residues. CDR3 region: CASSIEGRLGPNSNQPQHF. The DNA of the CDR3 is TGTGCCAGTAGTATCGAGGGCCGGTTAGGGCCCAATAGCAATCAGCCCCAGCATTTT.

In this sample, this clone turned up once. This chain uses TRBV7-8 with TRBJ2-5; 11 bases map to TRBD2. This CDR3 region has 14 residues. V trimming: 7 bases; J trimming: 4 bases; junction bases outside the gene matches: 5. Germline values: CDR1 SGHVS, CDR2 FQNEAQ. The CDR3 bases are TGTGCCAGCACCTTCGGGACTAGCGGAGAGACCCAGTACTTC. Encoded protein: CASTFGTSGETQYF.

The V gene is TRBV18, the J gene TRBJ2-7; perhaps TRBD1 as D (5 bases). Germline CDR1 is KGHSH and CDR2 is LQKENI. CDR3 size: 15 residues. Between the trimmed V and J ends, which lost 0 bases and 0 bases, there was a span of 9 bases. CDR3 bases: TGTGCCAGCTCACCACCCCACAGGACCTCCTACGAGCAGTACTTC. Translating it yields CASSPPHRTSYEQYF. The full variable domain, with the rest looked up from reference TRBV18 and TRBJ2-7, is NAGVMQNPRHLVRRRGQEARLRCSPMKGHSHVYWYRQLPEEGLKFMVYLQKENIIDESGMPKERFSAEFPKEGPSILRIQQVVRGDSAAYFCASSPPHRTSYEQYFGPGTRLTVT.

This chain links TRBV6-2 or TRBV6-3 with TRBJ1-1, with TRBD1 matching 12 bases. CDR1 MNHEY and CDR2 SVGEGT come from the germline V gene. The CDR3 spans 14 residues. V lost 6 bases, J lost 7 bases, and 6 bases stayed unmatched. CDR3: CASSPGTGGFEAFF. DNA for the CDR3: TGTGCCAGCAGCCCAGGGACAGGGGGCTTTGAAGCTTTCTTT.

The chain links TRBV5-1 to TRBJ1-4; D remains ambiguous. Germline lookup yields CDR1 SGHRS and CDR2 YFSETQ. Trimming removed 0 bases at V and 7 bases at J, with 16 bases between. The CDR3 is made up of 16 amino acids. The CDR3 DNA is TGCGCCAGCAGCTTGGCCGGTACAGCGCGGACTGAAAAACTGTTTTTT. This gives the protein CASSLAGTARTEKLFF.

The chain combines TRBV7-2 with TRBJ2-3, with 9 bases identical to TRBD2. The CDR3 extends over 15 amino acids. Germline values: CDR1 SGHTA, CDR2 FQGNSA. Trimming at V came to 5 bases and at J to 8 bases, leaving 11 bases not matched to a gene. The CDR3 is CASSPAGGPVRTQYF. The CDR3, as DNA: TGTGCCAGCAGCCCCGCGGGGGGGCCGGTTCGTACGCAGTATTTT. Based on the CDR3 plus reference TRBV7-2 and TRBJ2-3, the full variable domain is GAGVSQSPSNKVTEKGKDVELRCDPISGHTALYWYRQSLGQGLEFLIYFQGNSAPDKSGLPSDRFSAERTGGSVSTLTIQRTQQEDSAVYLCASSPAGGPVRTQYFGPGTRLTVL.

The chain links TRBV6-1 to TRBJ1-1; no reliable D call. Germline V gene data show CDR1 as MNHNS and CDR2 as SASEGT. The CDR3 is 11 amino acids. Trimming cost V 3 bases and J 7 bases, with 6 bases left between them. The CDR3 nucleotides are TGTGCCAGCAGTGATACGGTTGAAGCTTTCTTT. Its translation is CASSDTVEAFF.

This chain connects TRBV6-1 to TRBJ1-5, with D maybe TRBD1 (6 bases). CDR1 is MNHNS and CDR2 is SASEGT in the germline V gene. Deletions cut 2 bases from V and 6 bases from J, with 14 bases between. The CDR3 runs to 15 residues. The CDR3 sequence is CASSELGQGTQPQHF. DNA of the CDR3: TGTGCCAGCAGTGAACTCGGGCAGGGGACTCAGCCCCAGCATTTT.

The chain is built from TRBV9 and TRBJ1-2, with D tentatively TRBD1 (5 bases). CDR1 is SGDLS, CDR2 YYNGEE, per germline. The CDR3 totals 17 residues. V was pared by 0 bases and J by 2 bases, with 17 bases between. CDR3 coding DNA: TGTGCCAGCAGCGTAGTCCCTGGGGGAGGTGCCAACTATGGCTACACCTTC. It codes for CASSVVPGGGANYGYTF.

The chain couples TRBV19 to TRBJ1-1; 7 bases match TRBD1. Trimming removed 4 bases from V and 4 bases from J; junction bases left unmatched: 6. The CDR3 length is 14 residues. Germline V gene sequence: CDR1 LNHDA, CDR2 SQIVND (reference sequence). CDR3: CASSTNRGRTEAFF. In DNA form, the CDR3 reads TGTGCCAGTAGTACAAACAGGGGACGCACTGAAGCTTTCTTT.

This clone was seen once. This sequence joins TRBV4-3 and TRBJ2-3, with D perhaps TRBD2 (6 bases). CDR3 length: 15 residues. With 2 bases removed from V and 4 bases from J, the gap between germline ends came to 13 bases. Germline-derived CDR1 and CDR2 are LGHNA and YSLEER. The CDR3 spells CASSQNRPSADTQYF. The DNA of the CDR3 is TGCGCCAGCAGCCAAAACCGGCCTAGCGCAGATACGCAGTATTTT.